This T cell receptor beta chain was documented in a study of T-cell memory formation after mild COVID-19. Turning to this clonotype: Its antigen is not known.

Via MiXCR, TCRdb re-called the 5' RACE reads, giving one row per CDR3 protein. Here the sample spans hundreds of thousands of distinct CDR3 sequences, about 25% being singletons. Regarding the study as a whole: Day 15 to 85 contracting clones showed balanced CD4/CD8; day 15 to 37 expanders favored CD4+.

The V and J ends lost 6 bases and 1 base, in that order; junction bases with no gene match: 3. The CDR3 loop spans 15 amino acids. This receptor was obtained from an adult woman who had mild COVID-19 (a few samples of this study predate the infection). Cell type and time point are not known. Source material: PBMCs or a T cell subset sorted from them (not recorded which). This sequence joins TRBV12-3 or TRBV12-4 and TRBJ2-3; 11 bases match TRBD2. CDR3 residues: CASRVAGGGTDTQYF. As DNA, the CDR3 is TGTGCCAGCAGGGTAGCGGGAGGGGGCACAGATACGCAGTATTTT.